These 5 T cell receptor beta chains share one sample of origin, sequenced in a study of human T cells and chemical hapten exposure. As to time point: pre-sensitization, week 0. Treatment: therapeutic diphenylcyclopropenone sensitization with weekly scalp DPC. Via MiXCR, TCRdb re-called the RACE reads, giving one row per CDR3 protein. The sample consists of 250,000 or so distinct CDR3 sequences, approximately 8% of them appearing once. The material sequenced was whole blood, taken in connection with sensitization to the hapten diphenylcyclopropenone (DPC). The source of these receptors is a man aged 18 to 30 with alopecia areata. Some clones in this sample may be carry-over from other donors' samples.

The V and J genes are TRBV7-9 and TRBJ1-5; D is unresolved. CDR3 length: 14 amino acids. The V gene lost 3 bases and the J gene lost 1 base, with 7 bases spanning the gap. The germline gives CDR1 SEHNR, CDR2 FQNEAQ (reference sequence). Here the CDR3 DNA reads TGTGCCAGCAGCTTCGGGATGAGCAATCAGCCCCAGCATTTT. Its translation is CASSFGMSNQPQHF.

The rearrangement joins TRBV5-1 to TRBJ2-1; TRBD2 is a possible D gene (5 bases). The germline gives CDR1 SGHRS, CDR2 YFSETQ. Trimming removed 4 bases from V and 5 bases from J, with 19 bases in between. This CDR3 spans 16 amino acids. CDR3 protein: CASSKTRGPANNEQFF. In DNA, the CDR3 is TGCGCCAGCAGCAAGACTCGGGGTCCGGCCAACAATGAGCAGTTCTTC.

V usage is TRBV6-5 and J usage is TRBJ1-6, with 8 bases lining up with TRBD1. Per the germline V gene, CDR1 is MNHEY and CDR2 is SVGAGI. The CDR3 has 12 residues. Trimming took 6 bases from V and 13 from J; bases not matched to a gene: 5. The CDR3 reads CASRTGDTPLHF. The CDR3 region has the DNA TGTGCCAGCAGGACAGGGGATACGCCCCTCCACTTT.

This clonotype was picked up a small number of times. The J gene is TRBJ2-7, the V gene TRBV20-1; TRBD2 agrees at 9 bases. V trimming: 5 bases; J trimming: 5 bases; junction bases outside the gene matches: 7. The CDR3 runs to 13 residues. Germline CDR1 DFQATT, CDR2 SNEGSKA (reference sequence). In nucleotides, the CDR3 is TGCAGTGCTGAGGGACTAGCAGGCCACGAGCAGTACTTC. Protein sequence: CSAEGLAGHEQYF.

V usage is TRBV6-6 and J usage is TRBJ2-3; 10 bases match TRBD2. V lost 0 bases, J lost 2 bases, and 11 bases stayed unmatched. Germline V gene lookup returns CDR1 MNHNY and CDR2 SVGAGI (reference sequence). This CDR3 spans 19 amino acids. Here the CDR3 reads CASSYSGLAGARVTDTQYF. As DNA, the CDR3 is TGTGCCAGCAGTTACTCAGGGCTAGCGGGGGCCAGGGTCACAGATACGCAGTATTTT.